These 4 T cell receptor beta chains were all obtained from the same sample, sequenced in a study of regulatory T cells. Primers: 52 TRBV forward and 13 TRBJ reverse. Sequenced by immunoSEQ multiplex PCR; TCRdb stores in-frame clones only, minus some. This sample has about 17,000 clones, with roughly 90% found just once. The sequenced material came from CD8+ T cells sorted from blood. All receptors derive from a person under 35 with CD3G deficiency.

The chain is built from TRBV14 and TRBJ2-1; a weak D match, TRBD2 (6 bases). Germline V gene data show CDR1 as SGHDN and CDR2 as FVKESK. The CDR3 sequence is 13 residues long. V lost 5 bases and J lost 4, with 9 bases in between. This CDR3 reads CASSATSYNEQFF. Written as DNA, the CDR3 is TGTGCCAGCAGCGCGACTAGTTACAATGAGCAGTTCTTC.

The CDR3 sequence is CASSYLTSQETQYF. The CDR3 region has the DNA TGTGCCAGCAGTTACCTGACATCCCAAGAGACCCAGTACTTC. The chain links TRBV6-6 to TRBJ2-5; D unresolved. Trimming left V 2 bases short and J 1 base short, with 8 bases between. Germline assignment: CDR1 MNHNY and CDR2 SVGAGI (reference sequence). This CDR3 has 14 amino acids.

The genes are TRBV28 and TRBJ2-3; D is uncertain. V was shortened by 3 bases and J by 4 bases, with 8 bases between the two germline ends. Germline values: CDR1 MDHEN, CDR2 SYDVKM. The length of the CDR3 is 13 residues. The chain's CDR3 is CASSFAWPDTQYF. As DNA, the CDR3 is TGTGCCAGCAGTTTCGCATGGCCAGATACGCAGTATTTT.

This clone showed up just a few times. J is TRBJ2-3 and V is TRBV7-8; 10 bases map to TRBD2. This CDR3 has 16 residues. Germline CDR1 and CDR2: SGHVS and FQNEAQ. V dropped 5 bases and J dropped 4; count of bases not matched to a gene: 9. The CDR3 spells CASSPTGTSDSDTQYF. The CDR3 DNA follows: TGTGCCAGCAGCCCCACCGGGACTAGCGACTCAGATACGCAGTATTTT.